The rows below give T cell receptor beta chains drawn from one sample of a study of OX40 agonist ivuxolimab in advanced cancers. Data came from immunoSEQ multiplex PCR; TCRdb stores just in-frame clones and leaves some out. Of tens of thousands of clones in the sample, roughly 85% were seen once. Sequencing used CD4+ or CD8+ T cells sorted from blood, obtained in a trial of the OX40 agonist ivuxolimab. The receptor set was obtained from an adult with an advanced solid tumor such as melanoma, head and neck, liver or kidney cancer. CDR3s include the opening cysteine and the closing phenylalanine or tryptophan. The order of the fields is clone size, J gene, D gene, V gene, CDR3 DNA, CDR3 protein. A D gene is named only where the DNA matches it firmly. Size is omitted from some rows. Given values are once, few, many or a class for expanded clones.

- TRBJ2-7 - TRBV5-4 TGTGCCAGCAGTCCCACAGGCGGCTACGAGCAGTACTTC CASSPTGGYEQYF
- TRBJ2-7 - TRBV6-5 TGTGCCAGCAGTTACTCACCAGGGAGCTCCTACGAGCAGTACTTC CASSYSPGSSYEQYF
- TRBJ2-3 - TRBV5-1 TGCGCCAGCAGGGAAACTTCTAGCACAGATACGCAGTATTTT CASRETSSTDTQYF
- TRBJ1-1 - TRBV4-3 TGCGCCAGCAGCCAAGTCCGGGGGTGTACGAACACTGAAGCTTTCTTT CASSQVRGCTNTEAFF
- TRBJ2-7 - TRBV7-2 TGTGCCAGCAGCTTTACCTCAGGAAACTACGAGCAGTACTTC CASSFTSGNYEQYF
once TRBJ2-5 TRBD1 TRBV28 TGTGCCAGCAGCCAGGGACAGGGAAATCTAGAGACCCAGTACTTC CASSQGQGNLETQYF
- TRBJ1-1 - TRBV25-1 TGTGCCAGCAGTGAAGAGGGTGTGAACACTGAAGCTTTCTTT CASSEEGVNTEAFF
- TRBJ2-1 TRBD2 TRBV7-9 TGTGCCAGCAGCTTAGCGGGCGGGGGAAACTACAATGAGCAGTTCTTC CASSLAGGGNYNEQFF
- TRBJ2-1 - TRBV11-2 TGTGCCAGCAGCTTAGAATTCGGGCGTCTCCTCAATGAGCAGTTCTTC CASSLEFGRLLNEQFF
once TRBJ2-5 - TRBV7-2 TGTGCCAGCAGCCGGGACCCTCAAGAGACCCAGTACTTC CASSRDPQETQYF
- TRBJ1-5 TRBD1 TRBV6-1 TGTGCCAGCAGAGTAGGGGACAGGGTCAATCAGCCCCAGCATTTT CASRVGDRVNQPQHF
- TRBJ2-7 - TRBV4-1 TGCGCCAGCAGCCAAGACCCGGGCCTCTACGAGCAGTACTTC CASSQDPGLYEQYF
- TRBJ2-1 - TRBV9 TGTGCCAGCAGCGTCGGGACCGCGAGGGATGAGCAGTTCTTC CASSVGTARDEQFF
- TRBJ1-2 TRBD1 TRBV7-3 TGTGCCAGCAGCGCCGGGGGACAGGGTGGCTACACCTTC CASSAGGQGGYTF
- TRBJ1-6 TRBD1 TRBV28 TGTGCCAGCAGTACGACAGGGGGCGCCTATAATTCACCCCTCCACTTT CASSTTGGAYNSPLHF
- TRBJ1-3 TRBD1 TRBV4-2 TGTGCCAGCAGCCAAGAAGACAGGGCTGGAAACACCATATATTTT CASSQEDRAGNTIYF
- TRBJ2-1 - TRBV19 TGTGCCAGTAGTATAGGTACTAGCCTCTACAATGAGCAGTTCTTC CASSIGTSLYNEQFF
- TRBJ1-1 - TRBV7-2 TGTGCCAGCAGCCTCACGCTGAACACTGAAGCTTTCTTT CASSLTLNTEAFF
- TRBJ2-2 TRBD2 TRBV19 TGTGCCAGTACCGCCGGACTAGTTGGCACCGGGGAGCTGTTTTTT CASTAGLVGTGELFF
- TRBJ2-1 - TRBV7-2 TGTGCCAGCAGCCCAGTACCGGGACGGTGGGTTTACAATGAGCAGTTCTTC CASSPVPGRWVYNEQFF
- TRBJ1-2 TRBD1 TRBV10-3 TGTGCCATCACCGCCGCGGGACAGGGGGGCTATGGCTACACCTTC CAITAAGQGGYGYTF
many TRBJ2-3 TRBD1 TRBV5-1 TGCGCCAGCAGCTACAGACAGGGGGCAGATACGCAGTATTTT CASSYRQGADTQYF
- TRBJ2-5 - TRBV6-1 TGTGCCAGCAGTGTAGACTCCGACCAAGAGACCCAGTACTTC CASSVDSDQETQYF
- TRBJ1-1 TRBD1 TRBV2 TGTGCCAGCAGACCGGGACAGGGGGCAGTCGCTGAAGCTTTCTTT CASRPGQGAVAEAFF
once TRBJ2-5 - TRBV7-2 TGTGCCAGCAGCCTACAGAGGGGCAGGGGAGAGACCCAGTACTTC CASSLQRGRGETQYF
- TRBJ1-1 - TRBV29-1 TGCAGCGTGTCCCAGGGGAACACTGAAGCTTTCTTT CSVSQGNTEAFF
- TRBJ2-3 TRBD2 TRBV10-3 TGTGCCATCAGTGAGTCCTTTGGCGGGGGGGCCGTCCCAGATACGCAGTATTTT CAISESFGGGAVPDTQYF
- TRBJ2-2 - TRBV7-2 TGTGCCAGCAGCTTAGCCAGGAACACCGGGGAGCTGTTTTTT CASSLARNTGELFF
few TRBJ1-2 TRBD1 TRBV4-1 TGCGCCAGCAGCAATTTACAGGGGAGCGACGGCTACACCTTC CASSNLQGSDGYTF
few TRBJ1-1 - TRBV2 TGTGCCAGCAGTGGCCCGGTTCGGGGCACTGAAGCTTTCTTT CASSGPVRGTEAFF
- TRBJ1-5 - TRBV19 TGTGCCAGTAGTCGCTCTGGGCTCCTCAAGGGCAATCAGCCCCAGCATTTT CASSRSGLLKGNQPQHF
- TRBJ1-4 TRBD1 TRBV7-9 TGTGCCAGCAGCAAGTCTTCCGGGACAGGGTTTGAAAAACTGTTTTTT CASSKSSGTGFEKLFF
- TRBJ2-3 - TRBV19 TGTGCCAGTAAGGATTCTCCATCTTTAGACACAGATACGCAGTATTTT CASKDSPSLDTDTQYF
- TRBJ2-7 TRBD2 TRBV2 TGTGCCAGCAGTGATCGACTAGCTTACACCTACGAGCAGTACTTC CASSDRLAYTYEQYF
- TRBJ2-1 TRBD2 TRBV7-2 TGTGCCAGCAGCTTAGTTGGCGGGAGCTCCTACAATGAGCAGTTCTTC CASSLVGGSSYNEQFF
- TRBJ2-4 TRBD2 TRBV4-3 TGCGCCAGCAGCCAAGAGACCCTCACTAGCGGGAGGCTCCCGGGGGGCAAAAACATTCAGTACTTC CASSQETLTSGRLPGGKNIQYF
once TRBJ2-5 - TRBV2 TGTGCCAGCAGTGCTTCCAAAGAGACCCAGTACTTC CASSASKETQYF
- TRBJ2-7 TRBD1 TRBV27 TGTGCCAGCAGCCTCCGTGGGACAGGGGCCTACGAGCAGTACTTC CASSLRGTGAYEQYF
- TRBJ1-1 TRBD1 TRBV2 TGTGCCAGCACCCCCCCGTCCGGGACAGGGGGCTGGACCACTGAAGCTTTCTTT CASTPPSGTGGWTTEAFF
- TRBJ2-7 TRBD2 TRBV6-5 TGTGCCAGCAGTTACTCGGGACTAGCGCTATACGAGCAGTACTTC CASSYSGLALYEQYF
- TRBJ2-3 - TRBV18 TGTGCCAGCTCACCACGTAACACAGATACGCAGTATTTT CASSPRNTDTQYF
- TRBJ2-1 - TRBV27 TGTGCCAGCAGTTTTTGGCAGGGGTCCACCAATGAGCAGTTCTTC CASSFWQGSTNEQFF
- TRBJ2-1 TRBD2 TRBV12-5 TGTGCTAGTGGTTTGGTGGGACTAGGGCGCGACAATGAGCAGTTCTTC CASGLVGLGRDNEQFF
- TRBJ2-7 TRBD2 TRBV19 TGTGCCAGTAGTCCCAGGGCGGGAGTCGACGAGCAGTACTTC CASSPRAGVDEQYF
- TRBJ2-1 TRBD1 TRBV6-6 TGTGCCAGCAGGAGCCGGGACAGAGCCTACAATGAGCAGTTCTTC CASRSRDRAYNEQFF
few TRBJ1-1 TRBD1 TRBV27 TGTGCCAGCAGTTTACAGGGGGACACTGAAGCTTTCTTT CASSLQGDTEAFF
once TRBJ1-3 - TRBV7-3 TGTGCCAGCAGCCCCCAGGGATCTGGAAACACCATATATTTT CASSPQGSGNTIYF
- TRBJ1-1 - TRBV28 TGTGCCAGCAGTACATCCCTGGGAGCTTTCTTT CASSTSLGAFF
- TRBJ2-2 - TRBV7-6 TGTGCCAGCAGCTTTTGGGACACCGGGGAGCTGTTTTTT CASSFWDTGELFF
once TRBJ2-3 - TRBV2 TGTGCCAGCATCTCGGAGCCTTTAAAACATACGCAGTATTTT CASISEPLKHTQYF
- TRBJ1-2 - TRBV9 TGTGCCAGCAGCACCGGGACGGATTACTATGGCTACACCTTC CASSTGTDYYGYTF
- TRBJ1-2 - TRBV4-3 TGCGCCAGCAGCCAAGATCAGGGCATAAACTATGGCTACACCTTC CASSQDQGINYGYTF
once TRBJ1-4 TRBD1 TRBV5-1 TGCGCCAGCAGCCATGACAGGGACAGCGCCTTCGGTGAAAAACTGTTTTTT CASSHDRDSAFGEKLFF
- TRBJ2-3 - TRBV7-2 TGTGCCAGCAGCTTAGATCTACCGTTCGCGCAGTATTTT CASSLDLPFAQYF
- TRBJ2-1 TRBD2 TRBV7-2 TGTGCCAGCAGCCCCGCCGGGGTCGGGAGGCCAATTGGTGAGCAGTTCTTC CASSPAGVGRPIGEQFF
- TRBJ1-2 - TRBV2 TGTGCCAGCAGTGATTCCGGGAATGGCTACACCTTC CASSDSGNGYTF
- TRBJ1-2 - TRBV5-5 TGTGCCAGCAGCTTTACAGGGAACTATGGCTACACCTTC CASSFTGNYGYTF